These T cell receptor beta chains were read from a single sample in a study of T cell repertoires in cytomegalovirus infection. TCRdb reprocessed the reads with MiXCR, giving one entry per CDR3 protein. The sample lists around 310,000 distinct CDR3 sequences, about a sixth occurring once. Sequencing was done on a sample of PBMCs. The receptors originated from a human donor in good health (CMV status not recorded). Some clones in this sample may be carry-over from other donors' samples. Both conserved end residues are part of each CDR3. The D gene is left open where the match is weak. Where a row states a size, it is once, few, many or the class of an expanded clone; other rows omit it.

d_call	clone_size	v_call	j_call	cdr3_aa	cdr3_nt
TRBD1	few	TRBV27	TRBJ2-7	CASSSDRGSYEQYF	TGTGCCAGCAGTTCGGACAGGGGTAGCTACGAGCAGTACTTC
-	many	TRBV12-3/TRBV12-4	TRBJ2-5	CASSSQAYQETQYF	TGTGCCAGCAGTTCACAGGCGTACCAAGAGACCCAGTACTTC
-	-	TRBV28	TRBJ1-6	CASRGSKGFESPLHF	TGTGCCAGCAGGGGCTCGAAAGGGTTCGAATCACCCCTCCACTTT
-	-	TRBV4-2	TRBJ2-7	CASSQGGRKSSYEQYF	TGTGCCAGCAGCCAAGGGGGCAGAAAGAGCTCCTACGAGCAGTACTTC
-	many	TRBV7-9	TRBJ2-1	CASSLEDSYNEQFF	TGTGCCAGCAGCTTGGAGGACAGTTACAATGAGCAGTTCTTC
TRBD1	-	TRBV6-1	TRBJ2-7	CATVLSGTGGESYEQYF	TGTGCCACTGTCTTGTCCGGGACAGGGGGGGAATCCTACGAGCAGTACTTC
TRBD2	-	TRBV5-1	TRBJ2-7	CASAGGLAGSYEQYF	TGCGCCAGCGCGGGGGGACTAGCGGGCTCCTACGAGCAGTACTTC
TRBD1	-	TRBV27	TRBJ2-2	CASSPQVGQGDTGELFF	TGTGCCAGCAGTCCCCAAGTCGGACAGGGAGACACCGGGGAGCTGTTTTTT
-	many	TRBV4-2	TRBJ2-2	CASSPRQQGFTGELFF	TGTGCCAGCAGCCCGAGACAACAGGGATTCACCGGGGAGCTGTTTTTT
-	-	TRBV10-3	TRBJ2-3	CAISRSSDTQYF	TGTGCCATCAGTAGATCATCAGATACGCAGTATTTT
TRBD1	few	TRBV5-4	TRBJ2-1	CASSPGQGVGYNEQFF	TGTGCCAGCAGCCCGGGACAGGGAGTAGGCTACAATGAGCAGTTCTTC
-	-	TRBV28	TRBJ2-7	CASSLHREGSYEQYF	TGTGCCAGCAGTTTACACCGAGAGGGCTCCTACGAGCAGTACTTC
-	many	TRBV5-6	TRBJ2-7	CASSLAVKNSPGSYEQYF	TGTGCCAGCAGCTTGGCCGTCAAAAACAGCCCCGGCTCCTACGAGCAGTACTTC
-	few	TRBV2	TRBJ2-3	CASSRAEVRVDTQYF	TGTGCCAGCAGCCGGGCCGAAGTAAGAGTGGATACGCAGTATTTT
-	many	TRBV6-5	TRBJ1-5	CASSYSTGSNQPQHF	TGTGCCAGCAGTTACTCAACGGGGAGCAATCAGCCCCAGCATTTT
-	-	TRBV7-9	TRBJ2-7	CASSFGGPYEQYF	TGTGCCAGCAGCTTTGGCGGACCCTACGAGCAGTACTTC
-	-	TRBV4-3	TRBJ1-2	CASSQPGTANYGYTF	TGCGCCAGCAGCCAACCCGGGACGGCCAACTATGGCTACACCTTC
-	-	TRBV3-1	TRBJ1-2	CASSAVYQGYGYTF	TGTGCCAGCAGCGCTGTATACCAGGGCTATGGCTACACCTTC
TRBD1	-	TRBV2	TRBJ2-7	CASSLRTGAYEQYF	TGTGCCAGCAGTCTCAGGACAGGGGCCTACGAGCAGTACTTC
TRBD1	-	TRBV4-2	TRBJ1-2	CASSQAGTGDANGYTF	TGTGCCAGCAGCCAAGCCGGGACAGGGGATGCTAATGGCTACACCTTC
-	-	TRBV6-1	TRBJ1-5	CASSRQNGGNQPQHF	TGTGCCAGCAGCCGACAGAACGGGGGCAATCAGCCCCAGCATTTT
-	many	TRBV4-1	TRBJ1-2	CASSQIGGLVDGYTF	TGCGCCAGCAGCCAAATAGGGGGTTTGGTGGATGGCTACACCTTC
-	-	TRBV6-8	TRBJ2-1	CASSPANRVSEQFF	TGTGCCAGCAGTCCCGCGAACAGGGTGTCTGAGCAGTTCTTC
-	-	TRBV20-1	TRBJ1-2	CSAGGMGATDYNYGYTF	TGCAGTGCGGGGGGGATGGGGGCCACAGACTATAACTATGGCTACACCTTC
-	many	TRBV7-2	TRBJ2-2	CASSLARSAGELFF	TGTGCCAGCAGCTTAGCGCGATCGGCCGGGGAGCTGTTTTTT
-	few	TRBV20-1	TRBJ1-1	CSASPGTTKTQAFF	TGCAGTGCTAGTCCCGGGACAACCAAAACCCAAGCTTTCTTT
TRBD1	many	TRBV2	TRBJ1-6	CASRRDSNSYNSPLHF	TGTGCCAGCAGAAGGGACAGCAACTCCTATAATTCACCCCTCCACTTT
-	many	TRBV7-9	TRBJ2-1	CASSPPGSLNEQFF	TGTGCCAGCAGCCCCCCGGGGAGCCTCAATGAGCAGTTCTTC
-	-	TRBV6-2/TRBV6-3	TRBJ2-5	CASSLRTGDQYF	TGTGCCAGCAGTCTTAGGACCGGCGACCAGTACTTC
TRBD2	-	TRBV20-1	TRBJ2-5	CSAPAGGTETQYF	TGCAGTGCCCCAGCCGGGGGGACGGAGACCCAGTACTTC
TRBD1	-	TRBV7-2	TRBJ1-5	CASSFNRGLNQPQHF	TGTGCCAGCAGCTTTAACAGGGGGCTAAATCAGCCCCAGCATTTT
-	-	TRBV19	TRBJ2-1	CASSPRNYANEQFF	TGTGCCAGTAGTCCACGAAACTACGCCAATGAGCAGTTCTTC
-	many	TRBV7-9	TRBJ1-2	CASSPGVIYGYTF	TGTGCCAGCAGCCCAGGGGTTATCTATGGCTACACCTTC
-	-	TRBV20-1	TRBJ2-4	CSARDYGGAGNIQYF	TGCAGTGCTAGAGATTATGGCGGGGCGGGGAACATTCAGTACTTC
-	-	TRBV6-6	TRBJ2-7	CASSYSVIEQYF	TGTGCCAGCAGTTACTCGGTAATCGAGCAGTACTTC
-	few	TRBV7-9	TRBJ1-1	CASSFFSGDTEAFF	TGTGCCAGCAGCTTTTTCTCGGGGGACACTGAAGCTTTCTTT
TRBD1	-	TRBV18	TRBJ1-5	CASSPDRASQPQHF	TGTGCCAGCTCACCGGACAGGGCGAGCCAGCCCCAGCATTTT
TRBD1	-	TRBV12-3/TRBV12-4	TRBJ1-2	CASSSAGTANYGYTF	TGTGCCAGCAGCTCCGCGGGGACAGCTAACTATGGCTACACCTTC
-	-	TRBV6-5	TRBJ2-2	CASSYLGLDRNTGELFF	TGTGCCAGCAGTTACTTGGGTCTGGACAGGAACACCGGGGAGCTGTTTTTT
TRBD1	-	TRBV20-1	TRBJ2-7	CRARDRGWGNEQYF	TGCAGAGCCCGGGACAGGGGGTGGGGCAATGAGCAGTACTTC
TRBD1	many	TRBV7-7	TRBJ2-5	CASSPGTGNLETQYF	TGTGCTAGCAGTCCAGGGACAGGGAATTTGGAGACCCAGTACTTC
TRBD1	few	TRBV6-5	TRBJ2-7	CASSYSPPGQDYEQYF	TGTGCCAGCAGTTACTCGCCGCCTGGACAGGACTACGAGCAGTACTTC
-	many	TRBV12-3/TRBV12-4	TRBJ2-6	CASSLGLSGANVLTF	TGTGCCAGCAGTTTAGGGCTCTCTGGGGCCAACGTCCTGACTTTC
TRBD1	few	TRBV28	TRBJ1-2	CATGTGRGYGYTF	TGTGCCACCGGGACAGGGAGAGGCTATGGCTACACCTTC
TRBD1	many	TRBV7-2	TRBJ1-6	CASSFMDRGGSPLHF	TGTGCCAGCAGCTTCATGGACAGGGGGGGATCACCCCTCCACTTT
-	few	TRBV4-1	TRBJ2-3	CASSHRQSTDTQYF	TGCGCCAGCAGCCACAGACAGAGCACAGATACGCAGTATTTT
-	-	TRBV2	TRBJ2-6	CASRAGSSGANVLTF	TGTGCCAGCAGGGCGGGGAGCTCTGGGGCCAACGTCCTGACTTTC
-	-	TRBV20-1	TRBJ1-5	CSAAGLNQPQHF	TGCAGTGCGGCAGGGCTCAATCAGCCCCAGCATTTT
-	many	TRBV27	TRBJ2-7	CASSSNRDSSYEQYF	TGTGCCAGCAGTTCCAACAGGGATAGCTCCTACGAGCAGTACTTC
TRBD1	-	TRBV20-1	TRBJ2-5	CSASSIRGKGETQYF	TGCAGTGCTAGTTCTATCAGGGGGAAGGGGGAGACCCAGTACTTC
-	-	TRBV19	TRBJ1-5	CASSMGQGHQPQHF	TGTGCCAGTAGTATGGGGCAGGGCCATCAGCCCCAGCATTTT
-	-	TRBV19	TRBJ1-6	CASTRSIQEVADNSPLHF	TGTGCCAGTACCAGGTCCATCCAGGAGGTTGCTGATAATTCACCCCTCCACTTT
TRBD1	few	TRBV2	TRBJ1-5	CASSGTGGVQPQHF	TGTGCCAGCAGTGGGACAGGAGGTGTCCAGCCCCAGCATTTT
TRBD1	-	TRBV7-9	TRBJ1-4	CASSEENAGTGTNEKLFF	TGTGCCAGCAGCGAAGAAAACGCCGGGACAGGAACTAATGAAAAACTGTTTTTT
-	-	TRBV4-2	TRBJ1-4	CASSQDVATEKLFF	TGTGCCAGCAGCCAAGATGTGGCAACCGAAAAACTGTTTTTT